These 8 T cell receptor beta chains originate from one sample sequenced in a study of blood T cell repertoires in COVID-19. Here immunoSEQ multiplex PCR was the method, and the copy in TCRdb shows in-frame clones only, minus some. Among around 110,000 clones listed, 80% to 95% were seen once. The sample was peripheral blood. These receptor sequences come from a woman between 25 and 40 years old with acute or convalescent COVID-19.

The chain carries TRBV7-9 and TRBJ1-6, with D tentatively TRBD1 (6 bases). CDR1 and CDR2 (germline): SEHNR, FQNEAQ (reference sequence). Trimming took off 1 base at V and 10 bases at J, with 11 bases between the two ends. This CDR3 region has 14 residues. The CDR3 loop is CASSLVIRGSPLHF. CDR3 in DNA: TGTGCCAGCAGCTTAGTTATTAGGGGGTCACCCCTCCACTTT. Supplemented by reference TRBV7-9 and TRBJ1-6, the full variable domain reads DTGVSQNPRHKITKRGQNVTFRCDPISEHNRLYWYRQTLGQGPEFLTYFQNEAQLEKSRLLSDRFSAERPKGSFSTLEIQRTEQGDSAMYLCASSLVIRGSPLHFGNGTRLTVT.

The chain has TRBV11-3 and TRBJ2-2; D is perhaps TRBD1 (6 bases). From germline, CDR1 is SGHNT and CDR2 YENEEA. V was cut by 5 bases and J by 0 bases, with 13 bases left in between. The CDR3 contains 16 residues. The DNA for the CDR3 is TGTGCCAGCAGCCTTACGACAGGCTCGAACACCGGGGAGCTGTTTTTT. This translates into CASSLTTGSNTGELFF.

The chain joins TRBV10-1 to TRBJ1-1; D call uncertain. V was cut by 5 bases and J by 5 bases, with 12 bases left in between. The CDR3 is made up of 13 amino acids. Germline lookup yields CDR1 WNHNN and CDR2 SYGVQD (reference sequence). The CDR3 spells CASSQSGGTEAFF. DNA of the CDR3: TGCGCCAGCAGTCAGAGCGGTGGAACTGAAGCTTTCTTT.

V usage is TRBV7-2 and J usage is TRBJ2-3; 10 bases agree with TRBD2. V shed 5 bases and J 3 bases; nucleotides not matched to a gene: 8. CDR3 length: 16 residues. Germline V CDR1 and CDR2: SGHTA, FQGNSA. CDR3 residues: CASSVDLAGGTDTQYF. The CDR3, as DNA: TGTGCCAGCAGCGTGGATTTAGCGGGAGGAACAGATACGCAGTATTTT.

The rearrangement uses TRBV24-1 and TRBJ2-1, with no clear D. The ends were cut back, 5 bases at V and 6 bases at J, with 7 bases in the middle. The CDR3 has 12 amino acids. Germline CDR1 KGHDR, CDR2 SFDVKD. CDR3 in amino acids: CATSVVSNEQFF. Written as DNA, the CDR3 is TGTGCCACCAGTGTAGTTTCCAATGAGCAGTTCTTC.

This rearrangement joins TRBV19 to TRBJ1-5; 7 bases are shared with TRBD1. Trimming removed 6 bases from V and 2 bases from J; junction bases left unmatched: 7. The CDR3 runs to 15 residues. In germline, CDR1 is LNHDA, CDR2 SQIVND (reference sequence). DNA for the CDR3: TGTGCCAGTAGCACCACTACAGGGGGCAATCAGCCCCAGCATTTT. It is translated as CASSTTTGGNQPQHF. Full variable domain (outside the CDR3, taken from reference TRBV19 and TRBJ1-5): DGGITQSPKYLFRKEGQNVTLSCEQNLNHDAMYWYRQDPGQGLRLIYYSQIVNDFQKGDIAEGYSVSREKKESFPLTVTSAQKNPTAFYLCASSTTTGGNQPQHFGDGTRLSIL.

The J gene is TRBJ2-2, the V gene TRBV7-3, with 12 bases aligning to TRBD2. CDR1 and CDR2 from the germline V gene are SGHTA and FQGTGA. V was clipped by 6 bases and J by 7 bases; unmatched bases: 3. The CDR3 contains 14 residues. Written as DNA, the CDR3 is TGTGCCAGCAGGACTAGCGGGAGAGGCGGGGAGCTGTTTTTT. Its translation is CASRTSGRGGELFF.

The rearrangement uses TRBV30 and TRBJ2-2; 9 bases agree with TRBD2. Germline CDR1 GTSNPN, CDR2 SVGIG (reference sequence). The CDR3 spans 14 residues. CDR3 sequence: CAEAGGANTGELFF. The CDR3 bases are TGTGCAGAAGCGGGGGGTGCGAACACCGGGGAGCTGTTTTTT.